This T cell receptor beta chain was recorded in a study of human T cells and chemical hapten exposure. On the study more broadly: On the upper back, patch tests were applied with 0.01% DPC and read at 6 days. Alopecia areata, totalis or universalis was found in mostly female patients. Study outcomes and limitations: High-frequency TCRs, those above 1 in 1000, stayed the same after DPC sensitization.

With respect to this clonotype: Antigen specificity is unknown.

V lost 7 bases to trimming and J lost 10 bases; unmatched junction nucleotides: 10. This CDR3 spans 13 amino acids. CDR1 SQVTM and CDR2 ANQGSEA come from the germline V gene. TCRdb recomputed calls from the RACE reads with MiXCR, one row per CDR3 protein. The sample has around 130,000 distinct CDR3 sequences; 12% are singletons. Time point noted: patch test 2, 6 weeks after DPC sensitization. Treatment meaning: therapeutic diphenylcyclopropenone sensitization with weekly scalp DPC. From whole blood left unfractionated, total RNA was extracted. Sequenced material: whole blood, taken in connection with sensitization to the hapten diphenylcyclopropenone (DPC). V usage is TRBV29-1 and J usage is TRBJ1-6; 7 positions agree with TRBD1. The sequence derives from a woman between 45 and 65 years old with alopecia areata. Some clones in this sample may be carry-over from other donors' samples. In DNA form, the CDR3 reads TGCAGCGCCCAAGAGGGGGCTATGTCACCCCTCCACTTT. Amino acids: CSAQEGAMSPLHF.